The clone carrying this T cell receptor (beta chain) has just a few counts. As handled by the study authors: It was from reference gene primer amplification that nucleated cell counts were estimated. This table comes from immunoSEQ multiplex PCR, and its TCRdb copy is limited to in-frame clones, with some not included. V and J calls plus clone size are reproduced from that table; the DNA served to infer D and trimming. Among 150,000 to 200,000 clones listed, over 85% were seen once. The sample originates from a study of blood T cell repertoires in COVID-19. The overall study: COVID-19 samples collected from the United States, Italy and Spain covered acute and convalescent phases. PBMCs, B-cell-depleted T cells, or T cells provided the cDNA or gDNA that made up the material.

Germline assignment: CDR1 MNHEY and CDR2 SVGAGI. The CDR3 contains 15 residues. J lost 4 bases, V lost 2 bases, and 5 bases had no gene match. The source is a man aged 55 to 69 with active or convalescent COVID-19. The V gene is TRBV6-5, the J gene TRBJ1-2; TRBD1 matches 9 bases. The specimen sequenced was peripheral blood. The CDR3 DNA sequence: TGTGCCAGCAGTTACACGGGACAGGGTGGCTATGGCTACACCTTC. Translating it yields CASSYTGQGGYGYTF.